This TCR beta chain was sequenced for a study of blood T cell repertoires in COVID-19. Using immunoSEQ multiplex PCR, the repertoire was profiled, and TCRdb retains in-frame clones only, with some absent. Of about 230,000 clones in the sample, about 88% were seen once. The CDR3 is made up of 15 amino acids. Germline CDR1 and CDR2: SGHDT and YYEEEE. V was clipped by 5 bases and J by 4 bases; unmatched bases: 9. The rearrangement uses TRBV5-6 and TRBJ1-2; TRBD1 agrees at 9 bases. Sequencing was carried out using peripheral blood. This receptor was obtained from a woman aged 55-70 years with acute or convalescent COVID-19. The CDR3 protein is CASRTGGGLGYGYTF. In nucleotides, the CDR3 is TGTGCCAGCAGAACAGGGGGCGGATTGGGCTATGGCTACACCTTC.